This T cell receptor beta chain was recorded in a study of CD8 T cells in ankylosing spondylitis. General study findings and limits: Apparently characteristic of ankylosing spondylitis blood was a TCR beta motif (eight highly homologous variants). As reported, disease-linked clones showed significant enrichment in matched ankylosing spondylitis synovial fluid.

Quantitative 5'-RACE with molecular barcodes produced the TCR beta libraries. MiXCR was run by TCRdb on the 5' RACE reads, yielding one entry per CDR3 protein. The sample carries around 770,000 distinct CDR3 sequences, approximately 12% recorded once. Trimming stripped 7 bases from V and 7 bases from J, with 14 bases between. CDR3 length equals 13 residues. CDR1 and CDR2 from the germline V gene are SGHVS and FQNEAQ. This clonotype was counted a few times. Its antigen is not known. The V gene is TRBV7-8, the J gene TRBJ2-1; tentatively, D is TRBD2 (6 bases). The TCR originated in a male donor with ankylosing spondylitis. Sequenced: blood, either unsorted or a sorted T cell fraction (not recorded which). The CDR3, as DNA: TGTGCCAGCATCAGCGGGTCTGGGAATGAGCAGTTCTTC. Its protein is CASISGSGNEQFF.